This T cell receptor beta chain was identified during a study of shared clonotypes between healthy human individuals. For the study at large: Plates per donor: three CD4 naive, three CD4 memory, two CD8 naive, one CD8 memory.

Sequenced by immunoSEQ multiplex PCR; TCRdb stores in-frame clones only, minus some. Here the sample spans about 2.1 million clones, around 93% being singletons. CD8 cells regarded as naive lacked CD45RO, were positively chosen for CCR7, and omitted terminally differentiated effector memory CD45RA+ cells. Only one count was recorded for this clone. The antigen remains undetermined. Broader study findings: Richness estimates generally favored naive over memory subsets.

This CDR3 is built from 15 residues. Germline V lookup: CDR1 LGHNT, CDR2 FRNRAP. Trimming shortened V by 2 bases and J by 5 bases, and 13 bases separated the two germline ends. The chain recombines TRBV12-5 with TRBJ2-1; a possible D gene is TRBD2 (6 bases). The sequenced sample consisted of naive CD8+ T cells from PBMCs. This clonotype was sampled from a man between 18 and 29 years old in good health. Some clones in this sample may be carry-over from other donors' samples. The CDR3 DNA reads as TGTGCTAGTGGTTTGCCCACTAAGCGGGACAATGAGCAGTTCTTC. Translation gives CASGLPTKRDNEQFF. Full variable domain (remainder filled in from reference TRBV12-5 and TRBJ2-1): DARVTQTPRHKVTEMGQEVTMRCQPILGHNTVFWYRQTMMQGLELLAYFRNRAPLDDSGMPKDRFSAEMPDATLATLKIQPSEPRDSAVYFCASGLPTKRDNEQFFGPGTRLTVL.